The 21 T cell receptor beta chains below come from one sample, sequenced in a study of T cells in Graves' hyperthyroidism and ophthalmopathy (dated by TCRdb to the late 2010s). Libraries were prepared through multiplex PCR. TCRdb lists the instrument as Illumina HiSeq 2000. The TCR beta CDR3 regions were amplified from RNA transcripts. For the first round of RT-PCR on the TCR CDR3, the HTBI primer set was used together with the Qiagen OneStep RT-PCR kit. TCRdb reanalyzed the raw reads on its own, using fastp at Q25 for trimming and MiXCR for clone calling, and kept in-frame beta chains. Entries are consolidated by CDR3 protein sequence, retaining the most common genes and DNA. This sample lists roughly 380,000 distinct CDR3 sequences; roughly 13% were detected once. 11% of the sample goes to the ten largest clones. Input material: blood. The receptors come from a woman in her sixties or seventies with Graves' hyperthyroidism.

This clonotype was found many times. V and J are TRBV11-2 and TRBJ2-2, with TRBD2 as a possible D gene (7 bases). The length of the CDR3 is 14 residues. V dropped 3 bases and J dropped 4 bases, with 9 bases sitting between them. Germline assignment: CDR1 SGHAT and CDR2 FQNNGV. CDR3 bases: TGTGCCAGCAGCTTGGGAGGGGGCACCGGGGAGCTGTTTTTT. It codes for CASSLGGGTGELFF.

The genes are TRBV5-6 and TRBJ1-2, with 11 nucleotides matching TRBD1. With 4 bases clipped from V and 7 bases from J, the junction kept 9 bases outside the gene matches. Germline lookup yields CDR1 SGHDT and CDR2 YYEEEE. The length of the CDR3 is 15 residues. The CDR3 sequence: CASSKGQGESLGYTF. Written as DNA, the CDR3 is TGTGCCAGCAGCAAGGGACAGGGGGAAAGTCTTGGCTACACCTTC.

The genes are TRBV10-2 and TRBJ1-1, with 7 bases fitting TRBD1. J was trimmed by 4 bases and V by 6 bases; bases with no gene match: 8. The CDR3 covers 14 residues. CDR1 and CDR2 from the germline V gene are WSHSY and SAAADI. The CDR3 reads CASSRGGGSTEAFF. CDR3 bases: TGCGCCAGCAGCAGGGGGGGGGGGAGCACTGAAGCTTTCTTT.

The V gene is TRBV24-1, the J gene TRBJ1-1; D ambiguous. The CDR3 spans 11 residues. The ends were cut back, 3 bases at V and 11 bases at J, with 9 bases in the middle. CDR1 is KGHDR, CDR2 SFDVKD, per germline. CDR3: CATSDRGLAFF. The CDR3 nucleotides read TGTGCCACCAGTGATAGAGGGCTGGCTTTCTTT.

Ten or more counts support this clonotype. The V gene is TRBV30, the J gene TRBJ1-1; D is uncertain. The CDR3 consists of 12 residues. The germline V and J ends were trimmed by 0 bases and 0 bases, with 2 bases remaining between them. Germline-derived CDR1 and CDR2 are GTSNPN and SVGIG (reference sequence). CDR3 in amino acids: CAWSVVNTEAFF. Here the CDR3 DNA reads TGTGCCTGGAGTGTAGTGAACACTGAAGCTTTCTTT.

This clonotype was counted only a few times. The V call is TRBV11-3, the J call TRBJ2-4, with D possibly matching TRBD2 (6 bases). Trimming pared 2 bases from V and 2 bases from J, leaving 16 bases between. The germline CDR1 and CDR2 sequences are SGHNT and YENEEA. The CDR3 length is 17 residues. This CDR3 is CASSLFSLGSSKNIQYF. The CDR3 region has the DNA TGTGCCAGCAGCTTATTCTCCCTCGGGAGCTCCAAAAACATTCAGTACTTC.

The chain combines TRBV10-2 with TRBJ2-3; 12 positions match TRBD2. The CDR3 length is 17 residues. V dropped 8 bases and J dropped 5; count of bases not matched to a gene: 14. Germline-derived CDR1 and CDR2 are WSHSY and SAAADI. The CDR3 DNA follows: TGCGCCAGCGCCGGACTAGCGGGAAGTGGGGGTCAAGATACGCAGTATTTT. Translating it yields CASAGLAGSGGQDTQYF.

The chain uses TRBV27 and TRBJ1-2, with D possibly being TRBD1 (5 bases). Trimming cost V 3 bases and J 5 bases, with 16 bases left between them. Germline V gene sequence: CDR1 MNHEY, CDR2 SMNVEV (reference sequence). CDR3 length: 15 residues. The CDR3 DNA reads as TGTGCCAGCAGTTTTGCCGGGGGGGGACCTTATGGCTACACCTTC. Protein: CASSFAGGGPYGYTF.

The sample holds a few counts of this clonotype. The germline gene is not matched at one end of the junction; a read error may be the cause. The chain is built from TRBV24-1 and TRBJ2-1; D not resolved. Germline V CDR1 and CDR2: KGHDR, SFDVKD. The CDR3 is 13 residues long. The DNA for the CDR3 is TGTGCCACCAGTAATGGAAATTACAATGAGCAGTTCTTT. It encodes CATSNGNYNEQFF.

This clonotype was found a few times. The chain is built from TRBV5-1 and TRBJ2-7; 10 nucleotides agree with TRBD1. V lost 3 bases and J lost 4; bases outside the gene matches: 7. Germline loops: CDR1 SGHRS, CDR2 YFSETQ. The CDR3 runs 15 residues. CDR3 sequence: CASSSGTGDKYEQYF. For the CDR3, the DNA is TGCGCCAGCAGCTCTGGGACAGGGGATAAATACGAGCAGTACTTC.

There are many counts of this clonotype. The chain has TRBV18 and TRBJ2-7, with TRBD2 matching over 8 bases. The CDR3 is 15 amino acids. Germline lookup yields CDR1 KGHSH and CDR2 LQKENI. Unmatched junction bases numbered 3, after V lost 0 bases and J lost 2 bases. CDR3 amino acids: CASSPPSGRTYEQYF. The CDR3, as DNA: TGTGCCAGCTCACCACCAAGCGGGAGAACCTACGAGCAGTACTTC.

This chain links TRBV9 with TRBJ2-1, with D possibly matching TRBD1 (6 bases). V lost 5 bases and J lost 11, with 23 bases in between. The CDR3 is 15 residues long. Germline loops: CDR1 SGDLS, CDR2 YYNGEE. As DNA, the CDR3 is TGTGCCAGCAGTTCGGGTCACAGGGAGATCGATAAGCAGTTCTTC. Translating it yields CASSSGHREIDKQFF.

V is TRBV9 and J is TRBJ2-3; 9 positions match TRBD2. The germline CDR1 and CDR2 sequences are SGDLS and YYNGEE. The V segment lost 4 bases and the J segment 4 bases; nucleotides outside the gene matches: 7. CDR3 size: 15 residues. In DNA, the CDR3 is TGTGCCAGCAGCCTCACTAGCGGGCGATCAGATACGCAGTATTTT. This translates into CASSLTSGRSDTQYF. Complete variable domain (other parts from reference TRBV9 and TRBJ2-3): DSGVTQTPKHLITATGQRVTLRCSPRSGDLSVYWYQQSLDQGLQFLIQYYNGEERAKGNILERFSAQQFPDLHSELNLSSLELGDSALYFCASSLTSGRSDTQYFGPGTRLTVL.

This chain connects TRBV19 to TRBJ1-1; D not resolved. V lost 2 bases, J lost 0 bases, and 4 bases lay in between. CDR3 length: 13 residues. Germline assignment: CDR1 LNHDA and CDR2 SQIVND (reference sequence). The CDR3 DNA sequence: TGTGCCAGTAGTATATTCCTGAACACTGAAGCTTTCTTT. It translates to CASSIFLNTEAFF.

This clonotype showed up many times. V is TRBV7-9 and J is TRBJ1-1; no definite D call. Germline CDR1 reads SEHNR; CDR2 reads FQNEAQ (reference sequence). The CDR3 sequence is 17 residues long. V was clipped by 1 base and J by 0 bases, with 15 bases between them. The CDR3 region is CASSLEHGSLMNTEAFF. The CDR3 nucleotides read TGTGCCAGCAGCTTAGAACATGGCAGCCTAATGAACACTGAAGCTTTCTTT.

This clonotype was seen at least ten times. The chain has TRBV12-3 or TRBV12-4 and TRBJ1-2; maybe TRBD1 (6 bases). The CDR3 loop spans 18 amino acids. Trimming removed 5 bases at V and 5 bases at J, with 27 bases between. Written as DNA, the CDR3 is TGTGCCAGCAGTCGCCTCCCGAGGTTGGGGGCCTGGGGATATGGCTACACCTTC. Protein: CASSRLPRLGAWGYGYTF.

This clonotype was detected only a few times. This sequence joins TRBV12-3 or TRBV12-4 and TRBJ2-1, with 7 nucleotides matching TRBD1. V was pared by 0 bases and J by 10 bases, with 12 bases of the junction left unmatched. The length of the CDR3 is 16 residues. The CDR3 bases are TGTGCCAGCAGTTTAGCGTCGACAGGGCGGCGTGAGGAGCAGTTCTTC. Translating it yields CASSLASTGRREEQFF.

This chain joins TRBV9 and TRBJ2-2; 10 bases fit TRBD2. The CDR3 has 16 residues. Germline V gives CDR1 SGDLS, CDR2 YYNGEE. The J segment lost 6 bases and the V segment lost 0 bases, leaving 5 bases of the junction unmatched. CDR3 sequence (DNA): TGTGCCAGCAGCGTAGGGTCTAGCGGGAGTTCCGGGGAGCTGTTTTTT. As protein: CASSVGSSGSSGELFF.

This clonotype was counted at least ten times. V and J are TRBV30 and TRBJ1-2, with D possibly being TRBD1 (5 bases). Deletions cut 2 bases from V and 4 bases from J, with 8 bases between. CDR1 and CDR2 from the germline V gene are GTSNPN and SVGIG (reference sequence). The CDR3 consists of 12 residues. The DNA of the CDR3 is TGTGCCTGGAGTCCGGGGACCTATGGCTACACCTTC. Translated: CAWSPGTYGYTF.

The CDR3 sequence is CASSFGGQINQPQHF. The CDR3, as DNA: TGTGCCAGCAGTTTTGGGGGACAGATCAATCAGCCCCAGCATTTT. J is TRBJ1-5 and V is TRBV28, with TRBD1 matching over 7 bases. The CDR3 loop spans 15 amino acids. Per germline, CDR1 MDHEN and CDR2 SYDVKM. With V trimmed by 3 bases and J by 3 bases, 5 bases remained unmatched.

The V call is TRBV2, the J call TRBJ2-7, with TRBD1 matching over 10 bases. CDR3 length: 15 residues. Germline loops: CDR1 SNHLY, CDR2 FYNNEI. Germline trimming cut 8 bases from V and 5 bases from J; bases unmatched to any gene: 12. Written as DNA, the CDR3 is TGTGCCAGCTCACTCCCGGGACAGGGGCTCGACGAGCAGTACTTC. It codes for CASSLPGQGLDEQYF.